This T cell receptor beta chain was recovered during a study of tumor-infiltrating lymphocytes in primary liver carcinoma. In the study overall: Ages ranged from 30 to 69, with HCC or mixed HCC-cholangiocarcinoma. Regarding the study as a whole: It was in tumors, not blood, that the top-250-clone fraction was significantly higher (p = 0.039). The bulk unsorted samples meant that CD4+ and CD8+ repertoires went uncompared.

Alongside blood RNA obtained from unsorted whole blood, germline DNA was also extracted. A sample of roughly 4 milliliters of peripheral blood was taken before surgery. In germline, CDR1 is MDHEN, CDR2 SYDVKM. The length of the CDR3 is 16 residues. Trimming took 5 bases from V and 7 from J; bases not matched to a gene: 6. Researchers generated TCR beta cDNA from roughly 500 ng of total RNA, relying on a constant-region primer. Slightly modified ARM-PCR served as the procedure for the TCR beta libraries. These libraries came from three rounds of nested multiplex PCR. For around 11 cycles apiece, the opening two PCR rounds ran with TRBV1-TRBV30 forward primers and a C-beta reverse primer. Via MiXCR, TCRdb re-called the multiplex PCR reads, giving one row per CDR3 protein. Here the sample spans about 320,000 distinct CDR3 sequences, approximately 54% being singletons. Regarding this clonotype: Antigen unknown.

Sequencing input: peripheral blood. The chain combines TRBV28 with TRBJ2-1, with TRBD2 identical over 15 bases. The TCR originated in a woman between 25 and 40 years old with primary liver carcinoma and hepatitis B virus infection. In DNA form, the CDR3 reads TGTGCCAGCAGTAATTCCGGGACTAGCGGGAGGAATGAGCAGTTCTTC. This codes for CASSNSGTSGRNEQFF.